This T cell receptor (beta chain) derives from a study of blood T cell repertoires in COVID-19. The CDR3 runs 15 residues. Per the germline V gene, CDR1 is SGDLS and CDR2 is YYNGEE. The ends were cut back, 1 base at V and 3 bases at J, with 11 bases in the middle. Profiled with immunoSEQ multiplex PCR; TCRdb holds only in-frame clones, not every one. The repertoire holds some 89,000 clones, with roughly 80% as singletons. The V call is TRBV9, the J call TRBJ2-1, with a weak D call TRBD2 (5 bases). This clonotype originated in a man aged 55-75 years with acute or convalescent COVID-19. The specimen sequenced was peripheral blood. In DNA, the CDR3 is TGTGCCAGCAGCGTACACGACCGGGACTACAATGAGCAGTTCTTC. Translation: CASSVHDRDYNEQFF.